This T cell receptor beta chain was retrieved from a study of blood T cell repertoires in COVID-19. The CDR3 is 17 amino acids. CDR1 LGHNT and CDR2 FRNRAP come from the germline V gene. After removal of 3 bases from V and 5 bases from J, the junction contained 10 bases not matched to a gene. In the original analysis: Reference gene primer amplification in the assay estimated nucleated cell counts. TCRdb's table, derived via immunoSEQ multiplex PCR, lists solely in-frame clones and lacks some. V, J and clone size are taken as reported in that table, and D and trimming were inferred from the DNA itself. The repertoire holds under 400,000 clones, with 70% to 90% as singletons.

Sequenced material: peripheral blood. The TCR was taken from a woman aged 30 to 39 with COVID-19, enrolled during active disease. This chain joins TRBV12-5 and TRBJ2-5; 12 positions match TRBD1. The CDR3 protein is CASGFHYGTGGGETQYF. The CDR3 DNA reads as TGTGCTAGTGGTTTCCACTACGGGACAGGGGGCGGTGAGACCCAGTACTTC.